Listed below are T cell receptor beta chains from one sample, sequenced in a study of cytomegalovirus exposure and HLA in healthy donors. Method: immunoSEQ multiplex PCR; TCRdb's copy keeps in-frame clones and lacks some. The data show about 130,000 clones, approximately 89% seen once. Sequenced: PBMCs. These receptors were taken from a woman younger than 30 in good health and CMV-seropositive. Each CDR3 is given with its conserved first and last residue. Each record gives: V gene, J gene, D gene, clone size, CDR3 DNA, CDR3 protein. The D gene is left open where the match is weak. Clone size is shown for a subset of rows, as once, few, many or a class of expanded clone.

TRBV9	TRBJ2-2	.	.	TGTGCCAGCAGCGTAGGACTCTTGAACACCGGGGAGCTGTTTTTT	CASSVGLLNTGELFF
TRBV6-5	TRBJ1-1	.	.	TGTGCCAGCAGTTACTCATCAGGGAGGGGAACTGAAGCTTTCTTT	CASSYSSGRGTEAFF
TRBV9	TRBJ2-5	TRBD2	.	TGTGCCAGCAGCGTAGGGCGGGGGGAGACCCAGTACTTC	CASSVGRGETQYF
TRBV6-5	TRBJ1-1	.	.	TGTGCCAGCAGTTACACACCCCGGGCTGAAGCTTTCTTT	CASSYTPRAEAFF
TRBV6-6	TRBJ2-3	TRBD1	.	TGTGCCAGCACCCAGACAGGGTTGACAGATACGCAGTATTTT	CASTQTGLTDTQYF
TRBV29-1	TRBJ1-2	.	.	TGCAGCGTCCTAGACAGACAGAGCAACTATGGCTACACCTTC	CSVLDRQSNYGYTF
TRBV2	TRBJ2-2	.	.	TGTGCCGCAGCCAGGGATTTCACCGGGGAGCTGTTTTTT	CAAARDFTGELFF
TRBV7-9	TRBJ1-2	TRBD1	few	TGTGCCAGCAGCTTACGGGACAGGGTTTTCTATGGCTACACCTTC	CASSLRDRVFYGYTF
TRBV9	TRBJ2-3	TRBD2	.	TGTGCCAGCAGCCCAGAGGGACTAGCGCCAGATACGCAGTATTTT	CASSPEGLAPDTQYF
TRBV11-2	TRBJ1-2	.	.	TGTGCCAGCAGCTCCCCAACAGGCTCTTCTCCTGTGGGCTACACCTTC	CASSSPTGSSPVGYTF
TRBV7-8	TRBJ1-2	TRBD1	.	TGTGCCTCGAGAGGGGACAGGGCTGATGGCTACACCTTC	CASRGDRADGYTF
TRBV6-5	TRBJ1-2	TRBD1	.	TGTGCCAGCAGTTCTGGACAGGGAAACCCTAACTATGGCTACACCTTC	CASSSGQGNPNYGYTF
TRBV4-2	TRBJ1-1	TRBD1	.	TGTGCCAGCAGCCAAGGACAGGGACGATGGGACACTGAAGCTTTCTTT	CASSQGQGRWDTEAFF
TRBV27	TRBJ2-1	.	.	TGTGCCAGCAGTGCCCAATTGAGCTCCTACAATGAGCAGTTCTTC	CASSAQLSSYNEQFF
TRBV28	TRBJ1-1	.	.	TGTGCCATTAAGGTCTCTCCTCTGACAGAAGCTTTCTTT	CAIKVSPLTEAFF
TRBV19	TRBJ1-6	TRBD1	.	TGTGCCAGTACCCGGGACAGGGAGGATAATTCACCCCTCCACTTT	CASTRDREDNSPLHF
TRBV19	TRBJ1-1	TRBD1	.	TGTGCCAGTACCATGGACAGGGGGCATCAGGCTGAAGCTTTCTTT	CASTMDRGHQAEAFF
TRBV27	TRBJ1-2	.	.	TGTGCCAGCAGTTTCTCTAGTCCAGCTCGAAGCGGTCCCAACTATGGCTACACCTTC	CASSFSSPARSGPNYGYTF
TRBV6-1	TRBJ1-2	TRBD1	once	TGTGCCAGCAGGCACAGGGGGCCTAACTATGGCTACACCTTC	CASRHRGPNYGYTF
TRBV7-9	TRBJ1-4	.	.	TGTGCCAGCAGCTTACCGACAGCAACTAATGAAAAACTGTTTTTT	CASSLPTATNEKLFF